This entry lists 21 T cell receptor beta chains sequenced from one sample in a study of T-cell reconstitution after alpha-beta-depleted transplantation in children. Molecular barcoding with unique molecular identifiers was used for the TCRbeta library. One entry per CDR3 protein, called by TCRdb with MiXCR from the PCR reads. The data hold nearly 550,000 distinct CDR3 sequences, with around 17% observed a single time. The sequencing used PBMCs from the stem cell graft donor, collected from the stem cell graft. All receptors derive from a human donor who donated a stem cell graft to a child with acute lymphoblastic leukemia.

The table lists this clonotype with a few counts. V usage is TRBV3-1 and J usage is TRBJ2-7; 8 positions agree with TRBD2. With V trimmed by 2 bases and J by 3 bases, 6 bases remained unmatched. The length of the CDR3 is 15 residues. Germline V lookup: CDR1 LGHDT, CDR2 YNNKEL (reference sequence). The CDR3 DNA follows: TGTGCCAGCAGCCAATTCCGGGGGGGGGGCTACGAGCAGTACTTC. Translation: CASSQFRGGGYEQYF.

The table lists this clonotype with a few counts. Written as DNA, the CDR3 is TGCGCCAGCAGCTCCCCTGAGGCAGGGGAGGCTCCCTACGAGCAGTACTTC. Translated, it gives CASSSPEAGEAPYEQYF. V gene TRBV5-1 combines with J gene TRBJ2-7, with D perhaps given as TRBD1 or TRBD2 (6 bases each). CDR3 length: 17 residues. V was pared by 3 bases and J by 2 bases, with 21 bases between. Germline CDR1 SGHRS, CDR2 YFSETQ.

The chain uses TRBV20-1 and TRBJ2-7; D gene unclear. Germline V gives CDR1 DFQATT, CDR2 SNEGSKA (reference sequence). The V end was cut by 0 bases, the J end by 2 bases, with 11 bases between. The CDR3 loop spans 14 amino acids. In DNA, the CDR3 is TGCAGTGCTAGAGATATGGCAACAACCTACGAGCAGTACTTC. It yields the protein CSARDMATTYEQYF.

V is TRBV20-1 and J is TRBJ2-1; no firm D call. Trimming stripped 7 bases from V and 3 bases from J, with 13 bases between. The CDR3 sequence is 13 residues long. The germline gives CDR1 DFQATT, CDR2 SNEGSKA (reference sequence). In DNA, the CDR3 is TGCAGTGTTTGGAGAAACCGCTACAATGAGCAGTTCTTC. This gives the protein CSVWRNRYNEQFF.

The chain is built from TRBV27 and TRBJ2-1; perhaps TRBD2 as D (6 bases). The CDR3 is made up of 15 amino acids. Germline-derived CDR1 and CDR2 are MNHEY and SMNVEV (reference sequence). Trimming stripped 2 bases from V and 3 bases from J, with 11 bases between. CDR3 protein: CASSLRGGNYNEQFF. DNA for the CDR3: TGTGCCAGCAGTTTACGGGGCGGGAACTACAATGAGCAGTTCTTC.

CDR3 sequence reads: CASTLIPPGETQYF. The CDR3 DNA reads as TGTGCCAGCACCCTCATTCCCCCCGGGGAGACCCAGTACTTC. The chain couples TRBV5-6 to TRBJ2-5; the D is unclear. Trimming stripped 6 bases from V and 5 bases from J, with 17 bases between. The germline V gene has CDR1 SGHDT and CDR2 YYEEEE. The CDR3 extends over 14 amino acids. Supplemented by reference TRBV5-6 and TRBJ2-5, the full variable domain reads DAGVTQSPTHLIKTRGQQVTLRCSPKSGHDTVSWYQQALGQGPQFIFQYYEEEERQRGNFPDRFSGHQFPNYSSELNVNALLLGDSALYLCASTLIPPGETQYFGPGTRLLVL.

J is TRBJ1-1 and V is TRBV7-9, with 8 bases fitting TRBD1. Germline trimming cut 5 bases from V and 5 bases from J; bases unmatched to any gene: 13. The CDR3 is made up of 16 amino acids. Germline CDR1 reads SEHNR; CDR2 reads FQNEAQ (reference sequence). CDR3 in DNA: TGTGCCAGCAGCCCGCCCCTGGGACAGGAAAGGACTGAAGCTTTCTTT. Protein sequence: CASSPPLGQERTEAFF.

In this sample, this clonotype turned up many times. This sequence joins TRBV5-1 and TRBJ2-7, with 10 nucleotides matching TRBD1. The CDR3 runs to 16 residues. The germline CDR1 and CDR2 sequences are SGHRS and YFSETQ. V gave up 6 bases and J gave up 3 bases; unmatched junction bases: 12. This CDR3 is CASTDTPGTGVYEQYF. As DNA, the CDR3 is TGCGCCAGCACTGACACCCCCGGGACAGGGGTCTACGAGCAGTACTTC.

The CDR3 loop reads CASSRLGYAGELFF. CDR3 nucleotides: TGCGCCAGCAGCCGCCTAGGGTACGCCGGGGAGCTGTTTTTT. The gene calls are TRBV4-1 and TRBJ2-2; D remains ambiguous. Germline CDR1 reads MGHRA; CDR2 reads YSYEKL. Trimming cost V 4 bases and J 6 bases, with 12 bases left between them. The CDR3 consists of 14 residues.

The chain is built from TRBV10-2 and TRBJ2-5; a possible D gene is TRBD2 (5 bases). Per the germline V gene, CDR1 is WSHSY and CDR2 is SAAADI. Deletions cut 7 bases from V and 3 bases from J, with 15 bases between. The CDR3 length is 14 residues. This CDR3 reads CASKDPTREETQYF. CDR3 in DNA: TGCGCCAGCAAAGACCCCACTAGGGAAGAGACCCAGTACTTC.

A few counts support this clonotype. The CDR3 spells CASSLSRHPGAVYNEQFF. CDR3 coding DNA: TGCGCCAGCAGCTTGAGTCGTCATCCGGGAGCGGTCTACAATGAGCAGTTCTTC. This chain uses TRBV5-1 with TRBJ2-1; the D gene is possibly TRBD2 (6 bases). Germline CDR1 and CDR2: SGHRS and YFSETQ. This CDR3 has 18 residues. V was shortened by 1 base and J by 3 bases, with 20 bases between the two germline ends. Full variable domain (remainder filled in from reference TRBV5-1 and TRBJ2-1): KAGVTQTPRYLIKTRGQQVTLSCSPISGHRSVSWYQQTPGQGLQFLFEYFSETQRNKGNFPGRFSGRQFSNSRSEMNVSTLELGDSALYLCASSLSRHPGAVYNEQFFGPGTRLTVL.

This clonotype was observed a few times. The chain is built from TRBV27 and TRBJ2-2; TRBD1 matches at 7 bases. Germline lookup yields CDR1 MNHEY and CDR2 SMNVEV (reference sequence). This CDR3 is 20 amino acids long. V shed 3 bases and J 0 bases; nucleotides not matched to a gene: 16. The CDR3 region has the DNA TGTGCCAGCAGTTTTGGCGAGCTCAGGGGGTTCCACCCGAACACCGGGGAGCTGTTTTTT. Translated: CASSFGELRGFHPNTGELFF.

This clonotype has just a few counts. The chain is built from TRBV6-5 and TRBJ1-2, with D uncertain. CDR3 length equals 16 residues. Trimming stripped 0 bases from V and 1 base from J, with 12 bases between. Germline V lookup: CDR1 MNHEY, CDR2 SVGAGI. DNA for the CDR3: TGTGCCAGCAGTTACTCTCCGGCGGCTTATAACTATGGCTACACCTTC. Translating it yields CASSYSPAAYNYGYTF.

V is TRBV7-2 and J is TRBJ1-2, with D possibly matching TRBD1 (5 bases). Trimming removed 1 base at V and 0 bases at J, with 9 bases between. Per germline, CDR1 SGHTA and CDR2 FQGNSA. The CDR3 covers 15 residues. CDR3 sequence reads: CASSLGSRANYGYTF. The CDR3 DNA sequence: TGTGCCAGCAGCTTAGGTTCCAGGGCTAACTATGGCTACACCTTC.

There are a few counts of this clonotype. The V and J genes are TRBV9 and TRBJ1-1; D is unresolved. The CDR3 is 15 residues long. The V gene's germline CDR1 is SGDLS and CDR2 YYNGEE. The ends were cut back, 0 bases at V and 5 bases at J, with 14 bases in the middle. The DNA of the CDR3 is TGTGCCAGCAGCGTAGCCCCGGGCGTGAGGACTGAAGCTTTCTTT. Translating gives CASSVAPGVRTEAFF.

This clonotype appeared many times. This sequence joins TRBV4-1 and TRBJ1-1; TRBD1 agrees at 7 bases. Germline values: CDR1 MGHRA, CDR2 YSYEKL. This CDR3 region has 15 residues. V lost 2 bases to trimming and J lost 0 bases; unmatched junction nucleotides: 3. As DNA, the CDR3 is TGCGCCAGCAGCCAAATTAGGGGGCTGAACACTGAAGCTTTCTTT. Protein sequence: CASSQIRGLNTEAFF.

The count of this clonotype is one. The chain is built from TRBV5-1 and TRBJ2-3, with 9 bases matching TRBD1. This CDR3 comprises 16 residues. The V gene's germline CDR1 is SGHRS and CDR2 YFSETQ. Unmatched junction bases numbered 10, after V lost 4 bases and J lost 4 bases. For the CDR3, the DNA is TGCGCCAGCAGCGTCCGGGACAGGGTCGCGGCAGATACGCAGTATTTT. Translated, it gives CASSVRDRVAADTQYF.

This clonotype occurred a few times. The gene calls are TRBV6-5 and TRBJ1-1, with D unresolved. Trimming pared 4 bases from V and 6 bases from J, leaving 12 bases between. Germline CDR1 MNHEY, CDR2 SVGAGI. The CDR3 sequence is 13 residues long. The CDR3 nucleotides are TGTGCCAGCAGTTCCCTTAGATTCGCTGAAGCTTTCTTT. Protein sequence: CASSSLRFAEAFF.

This clonotype appeared a few times. The chain combines TRBV5-1 with TRBJ2-3; D unclear. The CDR3 has 14 amino acids. V was cut by 3 bases and J by 6 bases, with 14 bases left in between. Germline V lookup: CDR1 SGHRS, CDR2 YFSETQ. This CDR3 is CASSSVGQVDTQYF. CDR3 bases: TGCGCCAGCAGCTCCGTGGGCCAGGTGGATACGCAGTATTTT. Combining the CDR3 with reference TRBV5-1 and TRBJ2-3 gives the whole variable domain KAGVTQTPRYLIKTRGQQVTLSCSPISGHRSVSWYQQTPGQGLQFLFEYFSETQRNKGNFPGRFSGRQFSNSRSEMNVSTLELGDSALYLCASSSVGQVDTQYFGPGTRLTVL.

V is TRBV6-2 or TRBV6-3 and J is TRBJ2-7; weak D call: TRBD2 (6 bases). This CDR3 contains 14 residues. CDR1 is MNHEY and CDR2 is SVGEGT in the germline V gene. Trimming pared 4 bases from V and 3 bases from J, leaving 13 bases between. As DNA, the CDR3 is TGTGCCAGCAGTTTTTCGGAGGGCGGCTACGAGCAGTACTTC. Encoded protein: CASSFSEGGYEQYF.

The V call is TRBV5-1, the J call TRBJ1-2; D is unresolved. This CDR3 spans 13 amino acids. V dropped 1 base and J dropped 5 bases, with 9 bases sitting between them. CDR1 is SGHRS and CDR2 is YFSETQ in the germline V gene. The CDR3 is CASSLTEFYGYTF. DNA of the CDR3: TGCGCCAGCAGCTTGACCGAATTTTATGGCTACACCTTC.